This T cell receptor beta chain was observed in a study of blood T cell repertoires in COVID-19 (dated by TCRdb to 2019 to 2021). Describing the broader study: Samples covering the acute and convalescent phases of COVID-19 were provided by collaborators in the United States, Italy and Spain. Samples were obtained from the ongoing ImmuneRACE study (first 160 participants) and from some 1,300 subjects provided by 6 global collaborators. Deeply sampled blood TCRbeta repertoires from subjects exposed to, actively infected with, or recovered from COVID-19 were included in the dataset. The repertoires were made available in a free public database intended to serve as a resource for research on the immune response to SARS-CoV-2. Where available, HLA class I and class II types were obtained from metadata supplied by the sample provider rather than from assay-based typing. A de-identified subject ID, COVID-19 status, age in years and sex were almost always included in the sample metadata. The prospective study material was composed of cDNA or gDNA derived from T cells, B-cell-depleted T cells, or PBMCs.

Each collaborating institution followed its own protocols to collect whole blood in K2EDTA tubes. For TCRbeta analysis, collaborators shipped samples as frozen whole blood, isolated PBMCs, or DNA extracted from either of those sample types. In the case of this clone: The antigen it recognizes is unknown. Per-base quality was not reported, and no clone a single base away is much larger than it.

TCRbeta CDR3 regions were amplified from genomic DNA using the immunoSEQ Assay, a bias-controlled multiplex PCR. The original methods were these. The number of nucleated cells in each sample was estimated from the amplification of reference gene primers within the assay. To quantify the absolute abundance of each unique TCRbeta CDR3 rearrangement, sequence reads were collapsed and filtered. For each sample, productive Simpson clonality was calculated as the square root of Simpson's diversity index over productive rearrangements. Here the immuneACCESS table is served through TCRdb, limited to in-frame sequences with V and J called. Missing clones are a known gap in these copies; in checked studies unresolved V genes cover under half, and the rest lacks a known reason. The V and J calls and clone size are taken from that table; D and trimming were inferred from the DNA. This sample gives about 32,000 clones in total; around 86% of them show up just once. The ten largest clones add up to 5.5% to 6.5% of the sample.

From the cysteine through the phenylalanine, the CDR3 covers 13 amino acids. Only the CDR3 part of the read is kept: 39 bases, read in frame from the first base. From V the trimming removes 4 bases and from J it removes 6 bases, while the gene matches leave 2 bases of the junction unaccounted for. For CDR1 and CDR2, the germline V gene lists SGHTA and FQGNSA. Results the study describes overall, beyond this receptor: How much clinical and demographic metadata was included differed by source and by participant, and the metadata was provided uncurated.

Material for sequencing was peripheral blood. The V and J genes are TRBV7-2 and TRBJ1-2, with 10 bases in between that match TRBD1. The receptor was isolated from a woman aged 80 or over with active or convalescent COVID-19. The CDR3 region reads CASSSGTGDGYTF. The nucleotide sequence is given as TGTGCCAGCAGCTCGGGGACAGGGGATGGCTACACCTTC.